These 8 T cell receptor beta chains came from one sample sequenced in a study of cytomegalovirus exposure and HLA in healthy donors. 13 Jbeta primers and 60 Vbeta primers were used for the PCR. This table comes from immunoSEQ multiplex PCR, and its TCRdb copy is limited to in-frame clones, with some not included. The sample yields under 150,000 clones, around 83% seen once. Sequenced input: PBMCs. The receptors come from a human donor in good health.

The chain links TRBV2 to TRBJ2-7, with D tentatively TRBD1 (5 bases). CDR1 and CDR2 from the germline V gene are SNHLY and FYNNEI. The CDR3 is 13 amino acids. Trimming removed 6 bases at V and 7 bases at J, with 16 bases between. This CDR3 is CASRRGTASEQYF. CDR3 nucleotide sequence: TGTGCCAGCAGAAGGGGTACAGCAAGTGAGCAGTACTTC.

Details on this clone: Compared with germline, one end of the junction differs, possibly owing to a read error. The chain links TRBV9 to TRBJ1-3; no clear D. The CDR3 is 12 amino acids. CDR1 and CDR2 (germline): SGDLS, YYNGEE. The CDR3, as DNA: TGTGCCAGCAGGGACTCTCGAAACACCATATATTTT. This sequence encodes CASRDSRNTIYF.

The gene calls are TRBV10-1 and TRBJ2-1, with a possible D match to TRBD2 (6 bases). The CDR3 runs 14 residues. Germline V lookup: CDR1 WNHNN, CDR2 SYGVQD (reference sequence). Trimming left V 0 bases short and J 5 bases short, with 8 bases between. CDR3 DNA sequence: TGCGCCAGCAGTGAGTCGGCGGGGAACAATGAGCAGTTCTTC. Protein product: CASSESAGNNEQFF.

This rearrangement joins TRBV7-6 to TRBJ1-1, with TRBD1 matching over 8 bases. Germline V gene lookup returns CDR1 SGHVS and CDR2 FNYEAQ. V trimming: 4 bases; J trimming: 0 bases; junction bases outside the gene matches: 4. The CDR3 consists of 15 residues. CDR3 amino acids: CASSSGQALNTEAFF. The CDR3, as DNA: TGTGCCAGCAGCTCGGGACAGGCCTTGAACACTGAAGCTTTCTTT.

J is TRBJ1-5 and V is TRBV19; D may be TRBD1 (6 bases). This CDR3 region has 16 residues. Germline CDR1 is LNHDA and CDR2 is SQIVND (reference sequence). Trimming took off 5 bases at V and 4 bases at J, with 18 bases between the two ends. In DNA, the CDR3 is TGTGCCAGTAGTCCGGAACCGGGACAACGAAATCAGCCCCAGCATTTT. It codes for CASSPEPGQRNQPQHF.

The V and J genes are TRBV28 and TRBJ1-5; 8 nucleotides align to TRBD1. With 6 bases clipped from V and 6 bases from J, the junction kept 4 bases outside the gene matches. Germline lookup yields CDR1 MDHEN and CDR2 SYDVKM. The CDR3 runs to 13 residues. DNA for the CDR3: TGTGCCAGCAGGGACAGGGTAGGTCAGCCCCAGCATTTT. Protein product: CASRDRVGQPQHF.

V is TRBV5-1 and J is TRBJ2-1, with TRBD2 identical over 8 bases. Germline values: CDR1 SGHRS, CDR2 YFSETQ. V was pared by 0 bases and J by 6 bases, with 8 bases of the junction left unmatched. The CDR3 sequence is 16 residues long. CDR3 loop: CASSLGSGGPSNEQFF. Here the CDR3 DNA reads TGCGCCAGCAGCTTGGGGTCGGGGGGGCCGTCCAATGAGCAGTTCTTC.

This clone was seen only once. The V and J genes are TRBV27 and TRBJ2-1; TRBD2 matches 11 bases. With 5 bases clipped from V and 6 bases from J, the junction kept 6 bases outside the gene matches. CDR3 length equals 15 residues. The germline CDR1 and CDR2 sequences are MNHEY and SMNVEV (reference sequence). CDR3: CASSLIAGGLNEQFF. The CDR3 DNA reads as TGTGCCAGCAGTCTAATAGCGGGGGGGCTCAATGAGCAGTTCTTC.